This is a list of T cell receptor beta chains from one sample in a study of read filtering for tumor transcriptome and immune sequencing. TCRdb re-analysed the reads in MiXCR, keeping a single row per CDR3 protein. The sample shows 62,000 or so distinct CDR3 sequences, 20% to 25% of them seen only once. Sequenced sample: a population of CD138-negative cells sorted from bone marrow. The receptors here all came from a donor at least 40 years old with multiple myeloma. CDR3s include the opening cysteine and the closing phenylalanine or tryptophan. D genes are given only for firm matches. Clone size is given for some rows only: seen once, a few or many times, or a class if the clone is expanded.

v_gene	abundance	j_gene	d_gene	CDR3nt	CDR3aa
TRBV12-3/TRBV12-4	.	TRBJ2-2	TRBD1	TGTGCCAGCATTCTCAGATCTAGGGGGCATGCCGGGGAGCTGTTTTTT	CASILRSRGHAGELFF
TRBV7-9	many	TRBJ2-3	.	TGTGCCAGCAGCTTGGGGGGCACAGATATGCAGTATTTT	CASSLGGTDMQYF
TRBV5-1	.	TRBJ2-1	.	TGCGCCAGCAGCTTAAGCGGGTCGTTCTCCTACAATGAGCAGCTCTTC	CASSLSGSFSYNEQLF
TRBV5-1	.	TRBJ2-7	TRBD2	TGCGCCAGCAGGCTAGCGGGGGGCTCCTACGAGCAGTACTTC	CASRLAGGSYEQYF
TRBV27	.	TRBJ1-5	.	TGTGCCAGCAGTTTATCCGGGGACGGTCAGCCCCAGCATTTT	CASSLSGDGQPQHF
TRBV27	few	TRBJ2-1	.	TGTGCCAGCTCGTCAGTACCCATCGCCTACAATGAGCAGTTCTTC	CASSSVPIAYNEQFF
TRBV5-1	.	TRBJ2-7	.	TGCGCCAGCAGTCGGGAACTGATGTACGAGCAGTACTTC	CASSRELMYEQYF
TRBV5-5	.	TRBJ2-1	.	TGTGCTCGCAGCCCCGCCCCCCCGGTACCGGAGCAGTTCTTC	CARSPAPPVPEQFF
TRBV6-5	.	TRBJ2-7	TRBD1	TGTGCCAGCAGTTACGGGGACAGCTACGAGCAGTACTTC	CASSYGDSYEQYF
TRBV11-2	.	TRBJ2-7	TRBD1	TGTGCCAGCAGCCCGGGGGACAGGGCAGACGAGCAGTACTTC	CASSPGDRADEQYF
TRBV28	.	TRBJ1-2	.	TGTGCCAGCAGTTTAAGACAGGACGGCTACACCTTC	CASSLRQDGYTF
TRBV29-1	many	TRBJ2-3	TRBD1	TGCAGCGTCGGAACAGGGGGCGCGAGCGCAGATACGCAGTATTTT	CSVGTGGASADTQYF
TRBV29-1	many	TRBJ2-1	.	TGCACCACAATCCTACAGGGACTGCACAATGAGCAGTTCTTC	CTTILQGLHNEQFF
TRBV28	many	TRBJ2-7	.	TGTGCCACCACCGGAGGGGGCTACGAGCAGTACTTC	CATTGGGYEQYF
TRBV7-7	.	TRBJ1-1	.	TGTGCTAGCGGCTTAACAGACGGGGTCACTGAAGCTTTCTTT	CASGLTDGVTEAFF
TRBV5-4	many	TRBJ2-7	.	TGTGCCAGCAGCTTCGGACAGAACAACGAGCAGTACTTC	CASSFGQNNEQYF
TRBV12-3/TRBV12-4	many	TRBJ2-1	TRBD2	TGTGCCAGCAGTTTCACTAGCGGGGATTCGAAGTTCTTC	CASSFTSGDSKFF
TRBV30	.	TRBJ2-1	.	TGTGCCTGGAGTGTCGGCACCTACTACAATGAGCAGTTCTTC	CAWSVGTYYNEQFF
TRBV6-5	few	TRBJ1-3	.	TGTGCCAGCAGTTCGAGGAACACCATATATTTT	CASSSRNTIYF
TRBV4-1	many	TRBJ2-7	TRBD2	TGCGCCAGCAGCCAAGCTGGCGGGAGTGGGACCTACGAGCAGTACTTC	CASSQAGGSGTYEQYF
TRBV6-4	.	TRBJ1-5	.	TGTGCCAGCAGTGACAGGGGCGGCAATCAGCCCCAGCATTTT	CASSDRGGNQPQHF
TRBV28	many	TRBJ2-3	.	TGTGCCAGCAGCTCACCTGGGACTCTCACAGATACGCAGTATTTT	CASSSPGTLTDTQYF
TRBV5-1	few	TRBJ2-5	TRBD1	TGCGCCAGCAGCTCGGACAGGGGGCGAGGGGAGACCCAGTACTTC	CASSSDRGRGETQYF
TRBV5-1	few	TRBJ2-1	.	TGCGCCAGTAATACAGGGGAGGATTACAATGAGCAGTTCTTC	CASNTGEDYNEQFF
TRBV7-9	many	TRBJ2-7	.	TGTGCCAGCAGCTTTTCAGGTAACTACGAGCAGTACTTC	CASSFSGNYEQYF
TRBV12-3/TRBV12-4	many	TRBJ2-3	.	TGTGCCAGCAGTTTATGGGGAGGATCAAGAGGTACGCAGTATTTT	CASSLWGGSRGTQYF
TRBV2	many	TRBJ1-3	.	TGTGCCAGCAGGGGAAGGGCCTTCGAGAGCTCTGGAAACACCATATATTTT	CASRGRAFESSGNTIYF
TRBV5-1	few	TRBJ2-5	.	TGCGCCAGCAGCTCTCACATACCCGTGTTTAGGCACCAAGAGACCCAGTACTTC	CASSSHIPVFRHQETQYF
TRBV5-1	many	TRBJ2-2	TRBD2	TGCGCCAGCACCTCGCCGGGACTAGCGGGAACCGGGGAGCTGTTTTTT	CASTSPGLAGTGELFF
TRBV6-1	.	TRBJ1-1	.	TGTGCCGGCAGTGAATTTGGTGTTGAAGCTTTCTTT	CAGSEFGVEAFF
TRBV5-1	.	TRBJ2-2	.	TGCGCCAGCAGCCCCAGTCACGCGAACACCCGGGAGCTGTTTTTT	CASSPSHANTRELFF
TRBV2	.	TRBJ1-5	.	TGTGCCAGCAGTGGAGAGCCCCAAGGCAATCAGCCCCAGCATTTT	CASSGEPQGNQPQHF
TRBV3-1	few	TRBJ2-2	.	TGTGCCAGCAGCCTCCTGCCAGGGACGTGGGATGGAACCGGGGAGCTGTTTTTT	CASSLLPGTWDGTGELFF
TRBV29-1	few	TRBJ2-3	.	TGCAGCGTTGAAGATGGGTGGACTGTGGGGACAGATACGCAGTATTTT	CSVEDGWTVGTDTQYF
TRBV20-1	many	TRBJ2-7	TRBD2	TGCAGTGCTTCGACTAGCGGAGTCAAGCAGTACTTC	CSASTSGVKQYF
TRBV7-8	.	TRBJ1-5	TRBD1	TGTGCCAGCAGCCCACGACCCGGGACAGGGGGAGCTCAGCCCCAGCATTTT	CASSPRPGTGGAQPQHF
TRBV19	.	TRBJ2-2	.	TGTGCCAGTAGTATCCCGGCAGGGGCCGTCGCCGGGGAGCTGTTTTTT	CASSIPAGAVAGELFF
TRBV29-1	many	TRBJ2-2	.	TGCAGCGTTCCGGGACCAGCGAACACCGGGGAGCTGTTTTTT	CSVPGPANTGELFF
TRBV5-1	.	TRBJ1-5	TRBD1	TGCGCCAGCAGCCCCGGGACAGTTATCAATCAGCCCCAGCATTTT	CASSPGTVINQPQHF
TRBV20-1	many	TRBJ2-7	.	TGCAGTGCTTATTCCTACGAGCAGTACTTC	CSAYSYEQYF
TRBV9	few	TRBJ2-2	.	TGTGCCAGCAGCGTAGATAGGGCCACCGGGGAGCTGTTTTTT	CASSVDRATGELFF